This entry concerns a single TCR beta chain. Clones were sequenced by immunoSEQ multiplex PCR, and TCRdb holds only the in-frame ones, with some missing. The data hold 52,000 or so clones, with about 93% observed a single time. The CDR3 consists of 18 residues. Germline V CDR1 and CDR2: SGHNT, YYREEE (reference sequence). Trimming left V 4 bases short and J 0 bases short, with 23 bases between. The sample is drawn from a study of T cell changes during pregnancy in multiple sclerosis. The clonotype originates from a female donor with multiple sclerosis, enrolled in a pregnancy study. The V call is TRBV5-4, the J call TRBJ2-7; no definite D call. Sample: CD4+ T cells from peripheral blood mononuclear cells, taken in the second trimester of pregnancy. The CDR3 nucleotides are TGTGCCAGCAGCATGGTGAGGATTTCAGACTTGTCCTCCTACGAGCAGTACTTC. Its translation is CASSMVRISDLSSYEQYF.